This TCR beta chain emerged from a study of early T cells in non-severe SARS-CoV-2 infection (dated by TCRdb to the early 2020s). Describing the broader study: Because TCR sequencing relied on bulk RNA taken from unsorted whole blood, pairing of alpha and beta chains was not possible. Broad study findings and their caveats: Matching against VDJdb was skewed toward anti-spike CD8 responses, likely underestimated virus-specific expansions, and missed private and CD4 specificities.

The library was obtained by 5' RACE. TCRdb names NextSeq 500 as the instrument used. The TCR library protocol attached unique molecular identifiers to individual cDNA molecules to correct for sequencing error and PCR bias. Both TCR alpha and beta chains were sequenced, and tight co-correlation was observed between alpha and beta sequence abundances in each sample. As for the authors' bioinformatics: Decombinator V4 was used to annotate the V gene, J gene and CDR3 of the TCR sequences. Expanded TCRs were defined as changing significantly between any two time points under a Poisson model with p below 0.0001. TCR abundances were normalised to the total number of TCRs sequenced in each sample and reported as counts per million. TRAV1-2 paired with TRAJ12, TRAJ20 or TRAJ33 defined MAIT TCRs, while TRAV10 paired with TRAJ18 defined iNKT TCRs. VDJdb, accessed 1 November 2021, was searched for CMV, EBV and SARS-CoV-2 annotated TCRs, with TCRs annotated for multiple antigens excluded. The public reads were quality trimmed at Q25 with fastp and then assembled into clones with MiXCR by TCRdb, keeping productive beta chains. Each CDR3 protein gets just one entry, which takes the most common genes and DNA from the rows behind it. Here the V and J calls rest on TCRdb's processing, not on the authors' analysis. This sample has under 65,000 distinct CDR3 sequences in its table, and approximately 12% of those were observed once. The ten biggest clones cover less than 1.5% of the sample.

This was a case-control study nested in a cohort of healthcare workers in London, UK, who had nasopharyngeal swab PCR tests and blood samples taken every week. Healthcare workers were recruited between 23 and 31 March 2020, during the week of the UK lockdown, and were followed weekly for up to roughly 16 weeks. Of note for this clonotype: Its antigen remains undetermined. Since a much larger clone is just one base distant, this may be a read error.

Inclusive of the bounding cysteine and phenylalanine, the CDR3 is 14 residues long. The only DNA kept is the CDR3, 42 bases in frame from the first base. Sequencing was performed on whole blood. This receptor chain uses TRBV12-3 or TRBV12-4 and TRBJ1-2, with 8 bases in between that match TRBD1. The sequence derives from an adult who was a healthcare worker with PCR-confirmed SARS-CoV-2 infection or an uninfected control (not recorded which). The DNA reads as follows: TGTGCCAGCAGTTCAGGGGGCGTCGGCTATAGCTACACCTTC. It specifies CASSSGGVGYSYTF.